This TCR beta chain is from a study of CD4 T cells in relation to SARS-CoV-2 and coronaviruses (TCRdb year 2021). Background on the whole study: In the ViraFEST assay, PBMCs were cultured with antigen for nine to ten days, after which TCR beta CDR3s were sequenced to identify clonal expansions specific to the antigen. An HIV-1 Nef peptide pool or a culture without peptide was used as the negative reference condition. Using patient-derived lymphoblastoid cell lines, the shared crossreactive spike epitopes were mapped to their HLA restriction. Memory CD4+ T cell crossreactivity between SARS-CoV-2 and common cold coronavirus spike proteins was assessed at the TCR clonotype level in the study. The Adaptive Biotechnologies TCR-sequencing kit was used to sequence samples from a few pre-COVID donors and the naive versus memory experiments, while other data came from Illumina-based sequencing. Expansion assays from other donors in the study were sequenced with a different, Illumina-based TCR-beta assay.

Per the germline V gene, WSHSY is the CDR1 and SAAADI is the CDR2. Ends trimmed: V by 6 bases, J by 1 base; bases unmatched to a gene: 12. Including the terminal cysteine and phenylalanine, the CDR3 comprises 19 residues. Only the CDR3 DNA is retained, 57 bases long and in frame from the first base. Comment on this clone: No cognate antigen has been identified for it. No per-base quality is available; no much larger clone lies one base away.

CD4+ T cells from unexposed donors were collected before the COVID-19 pandemic (2011-2018). After roughly 11 days of culture, CD4+ T cells were isolated with the EasySep CD4+ T cell isolation kit. As cell numbers permitted, CD4+ T cells from unexposed donors were tested for reactivity to SARS-CoV-2 S and N and to four common cold coronavirus spike pools. Around 1.9 million PBMCs per well were cultured in IMDM with about 5% human AB serum and around 10 IU/ml IL-2. Half of the culture medium was replaced with fresh IL-2-containing medium on days 3 and 7. Triplicate replicate wells were generally used for each peptide culture condition. The leukapheresis product used for the unexposed donors was purchased from a commercial source. PBMCs were isolated from leukapheresis product or whole blood by Ficoll-Paque PLUS gradient centrifugation. PBMCs were either cryopreserved at -140 degrees C or used fresh in the expansion assay. The QIAamp Micro DNA Kit was used to extract genomic DNA from the CD4+ T cells.

What the authors observed across the whole study: Small numbers of patients and of tested TCRs were a limitation of the study. In about 71% of donors, memory CD4+ clonotypes turned up that crossrecognized SARS-CoV-2 and at least one common cold coronavirus spike. Because no donor provided both pre-pandemic and post-infection samples, tracing the source of pre-existing responses was limited. Compared with monoreactive clones, crossreactive clones had significantly weaker SARS-CoV-2-driven expansion, a result consistent with antigenic imprinting. Since the crossreactivity analysis centred on spike protein, crossreactivity against other viral proteins was not assessed.

Library preparation employed the immunoSEQ multiplex PCR assay. The authors' analysis ran thus. During preprocessing, nonproductive sequences were discarded, as were any CDR3s that did not begin with C, did not end with F or W, or were shorter than 7 amino acids. The MANAFEST web app was used to call antigen-specific clonotypes on the basis of expansion compared with the reference and with other culture wells. To be counted as positive, a clone had to show significant expansion compared with the reference culture, at an FDR below 0.05, in 2 of 3 replicate wells. Positive clones also required significant expansion versus all other tandem wells and an odds ratio above 5. CDR3 homology was measured as pairwise Levenshtein distance, computed with the stringdist R package after trimming three terminal residues from each end. In its TCRdb copy, this immuneACCESS table keeps in-frame sequences only and misses some clones. Where compared with another copy, unresolved V genes explain less than half of these, and the others have no known cause. V and J calls plus clone size are reproduced from that table; the DNA served to infer D and trimming. Recorded for this sample are 25,000 or so clones; roughly 73% of them occurred a single time. Approximately 21% of the sample comes from the top ten.

The chain joins TRBV10-2 to TRBJ2-2, with 12 bases matching TRBD2. The specimen sequenced was CD4+ T cells from PBMCs, cultured in vitro. The receptor's source is a human donor in good health. The nucleotides read TGCGCCAGCAGGTCGTCGAGACTAGCGGGAGAAGAGAACACCGGGGAGCTGTTTTTT. Translated, this gives CASRSSRLAGEENTGELFF.